The following is a T cell receptor (beta chain) sequence with its context. Its target is unknown. The source of the sample is a study of CD4 T cells in relation to SARS-CoV-2 and coronaviruses. Overall study context: Shared crossreactive spike epitopes were mapped to their HLA restriction.

Repertoires were generated with immunoSEQ multiplex PCR, while TCRdb's copy carries only in-frame clones and drops some. The sample includes approximately 38,000 clones, 85% to 90% seen only once; the top ten take 9% to 9.5%. The CDR3 runs to 15 residues. The J segment lost 1 base and the V segment lost 5 bases, leaving 5 bases of the junction unmatched. The germline CDR1 and CDR2 sequences are MNHEY and SVGAGI. General study findings and limits: Pre-pandemic and post-infection samples never came from the same donor. In around 60% of donors, memory CD4+ clonotypes crossrecognized SARS-CoV-2 and at least one common cold coronavirus spike.

The sequence was obtained from an adult with COVID-19. The sequencing sample was made of memory CD4+ T cells from PBMCs. The rearrangement uses TRBV6-5 and TRBJ1-5; TRBD1 aligns across 7 bases. CDR3 in amino acids: CASSPDRVSNQPQHF. Here the CDR3 DNA reads TGTGCCAGCAGTCCCGACAGGGTAAGCAATCAGCCCCAGCATTTT.